These T cell receptor beta chains were read from a single sample in a study of identical twins. TCRdb reprocessed the 5' RACE reads with MiXCR, giving one entry per CDR3 protein. Of around 340,000 distinct CDR3 sequences listed, roughly 10% are singletons. The sequenced material came from naive T cells sorted from blood. Source of these receptors: a woman aged 45-65 years in good health. The conserved cysteine and the conserved F or W are not part of the CDR3 here.

V,length,CDR3
TRBV10-3,11,AIRAGTSNEQF
TRBV4-1,14,ASSQDNPGGGGEQF
TRBV27,12,ASSPLGVSYEQY
TRBV5-1,16,ASGRTGQASFGANVLT
TRBV5-1,11,ASSSDRGETQY
TRBV20-1,13,SARPQRGPTDTQY
TRBV29-1,12,SVCPSGGANEQF
TRBV27,10,ATKTTYNEQF
TRBV19,11,AASNKGSDTQY
TRBV10-3,13,AISESVAGVNEQF
TRBV7-9,13,ASSSGRATTGELF
TRBV29-1,11,SVPRPPANEQF
TRBV19,11,ASSTKSTGELF
TRBV11-2,13,ASSPGGGGGRGYT
TRBV20-1,14,SARKLAGDLTETQY
TRBV11-2,12,ASSWASAHNEQF
TRBV5-1,12,ASSLGAENQPQH
TRBV12-3/TRBV12-4,10,ASSLDRGRQY
TRBV12-3/TRBV12-4,11,ASSYSWGGELF
TRBV27,12,ASSLFREAGELF
TRBV24-1,14,ATSDTGTETYNEQF
TRBV7-8,12,ASSLQGSGTEAF
TRBV20-1,13,SAKSRLAGDNEQF
TRBV7-6,10,ASSFQGTEQF
TRBV6-1,13,ASSQGGLAGASGD
TRBV11-2,14,ASSAPPGLVRNEQF
TRBV6-5,12,ASRYSRGNTEAF
TRBV5-1,12,ASSPGSSSYEQY
TRBV6-5,14,ASSPWLAGAEETQY
TRBV3-1,10,ASSTSGMASS
TRBV15,12,ATTYEDRGEKLF
TRBV29-1,13,SVEGDDRSYNEQF
TRBV29-1,12,SVRQSGANQPQH
TRBV9,12,ASSVGTPHNPLH
TRBV20-1,11,SAVPGRAYEQY
TRBV7-9,13,ASSSSGTITDTQY
TRBV5-1,12,ASSLRLGGNEQF
TRBV6-5,13,ASSAPTWGIDTQY
TRBV9,14,ASSVSSGGSYNEQF
TRBV5-1,12,ASSEDSRTDTQY
TRBV5-1,13,ASSLEARVNTEAF
TRBV12-3/TRBV12-4,12,ASSMTGGRNTIY